The rows below give T cell receptor beta chains drawn from one sample of a study of Ad26.COV2.S vaccination and SARS-CoV-2 variants. The protocol was immunoSEQ multiplex PCR, while the TCRdb copy is restricted to in-frame clones and leaves out a portion. This sample has around 270,000 clones, with 70% to 90% found just once. Sequences were derived from peripheral blood, sampled in a trial of Ad26.COV2.S vaccine versus placebo. The receptors stem from a person between 18 and 65 years old who received the Ad26.COV2.S COVID-19 vaccine or a placebo. Each CDR3 is given with its conserved first and last residue. A D gene is named only where the DNA matches it firmly. Clone size is shown for a subset of rows, as once, few, many or a class of expanded clone.

d_gene: -; abundance: -; v_gene: TRBV6-5; j_gene: TRBJ1-2; CDR3nt: TGTGCCAGCAGCCGGGACGGCTATGGCTACACCTTC; CDR3aa: CASSRDGYGYTF
d_gene: -; abundance: -; v_gene: TRBV14; j_gene: TRBJ2-1; CDR3nt: TGTGCCAGCAGACAAGTTTTTTATCCCGTTTACAATGAGCAGTTCTTC; CDR3aa: CASRQVFYPVYNEQFF
d_gene: -; abundance: -; v_gene: TRBV7-2; j_gene: TRBJ1-2; CDR3nt: TGTGCCAGCAGCTTAGCAGAGACATCAAACTATGGCTACACCTTC; CDR3aa: CASSLAETSNYGYTF
d_gene: TRBD1; abundance: -; v_gene: TRBV9; j_gene: TRBJ2-2; CDR3nt: TGTGCCAGCAGCGTCGCACCACAGGGGGCTTTCGGGGAGCTGTTTTTT; CDR3aa: CASSVAPQGAFGELFF
d_gene: -; abundance: once; v_gene: TRBV4-2; j_gene: TRBJ2-7; CDR3nt: TGTGCCAGCAGCCAAGAGGGGGCTTACGAGCAGTACTTC; CDR3aa: CASSQEGAYEQYF
d_gene: -; abundance: -; v_gene: TRBV3-1/TRBV3-2; j_gene: TRBJ1-6; CDR3nt: TGTGCCAGCAGCCTCGTCGCTGGGACCGCTCCCCTCCACTTT; CDR3aa: CASSLVAGTAPLHF
d_gene: TRBD1; abundance: -; v_gene: TRBV28; j_gene: TRBJ1-5; CDR3nt: TGTGCCAGCAGTTTAGGGACAGGGGCAGGTCAGCCCCAGCATTTT; CDR3aa: CASSLGTGAGQPQHF
d_gene: -; abundance: -; v_gene: TRBV7-9; j_gene: TRBJ2-5; CDR3nt: TGTGCCAGCAGCCCCGCCGCAGGGAATTTGAAGACCCAGTACTTC; CDR3aa: CASSPAAGNLKTQYF
d_gene: -; abundance: -; v_gene: TRBV21-1; j_gene: TRBJ2-5; CDR3nt: TGTGCCAGCAGCAAAAAAGGTAGCGGGAGCCGCAAGACCCAGTACTTC; CDR3aa: CASSKKGSGSRKTQYF
d_gene: TRBD2; abundance: -; v_gene: TRBV19; j_gene: TRBJ2-2; CDR3nt: TGTGCCAGTAGTAACCTAGCGGGACCCACCGGGGAGCTGTTTTTT; CDR3aa: CASSNLAGPTGELFF
d_gene: -; abundance: -; v_gene: TRBV2; j_gene: TRBJ2-1; CDR3nt: TGTGCCAGCAGTGTGGTCAACCCTGACAATGAGCAGTTCTTC; CDR3aa: CASSVVNPDNEQFF
d_gene: -; abundance: once; v_gene: TRBV11-3; j_gene: TRBJ2-5; CDR3nt: TGTGCCAGCTGGGCGGGGATTAGAGAGACCCAGTACTTC; CDR3aa: CASWAGIRETQYF
d_gene: -; abundance: -; v_gene: TRBV30; j_gene: TRBJ1-6; CDR3nt: TGTGCCTGGAGGGGGGACGGAAATTCACCCCTCCACTTT; CDR3aa: CAWRGDGNSPLHF
d_gene: -; abundance: -; v_gene: TRBV5-1; j_gene: TRBJ2-2; CDR3nt: TGCGCCAGCAGCTTCGGAGACAGGTCGTTGCCCGGGGAGCTGTTTTTT; CDR3aa: CASSFGDRSLPGELFF
d_gene: -; abundance: -; v_gene: TRBV18; j_gene: TRBJ1-2; CDR3nt: TGTGCCAGCTCACCACTTGACAGAAACTATGGCTACACCTTC; CDR3aa: CASSPLDRNYGYTF
d_gene: TRBD2; abundance: -; v_gene: TRBV7-3; j_gene: TRBJ2-3; CDR3nt: TGTGCCAGCAGCTCGGGACTAGCGGGAGTACAAGATACGCAGTATTTT; CDR3aa: CASSSGLAGVQDTQYF
d_gene: TRBD2; abundance: -; v_gene: TRBV7-3; j_gene: TRBJ2-2; CDR3nt: TGTGCCAGCAGCCTTACTAGCGGGAGGACCGGGGAGCTGTTTTTT; CDR3aa: CASSLTSGRTGELFF
d_gene: -; abundance: -; v_gene: TRBV14; j_gene: TRBJ1-1; CDR3nt: TGTGCCAGCAGCCAAGGAGTTCCGAACACTGAAGCTTTCTTT; CDR3aa: CASSQGVPNTEAFF
d_gene: TRBD1; abundance: -; v_gene: TRBV11-2; j_gene: TRBJ1-2; CDR3nt: TGTGCCAGCAGCTCGGGACAGTTCTATGGCTACACCTTC; CDR3aa: CASSSGQFYGYTF
d_gene: -; abundance: -; v_gene: TRBV6-5; j_gene: TRBJ1-4; CDR3nt: TGTGCCAGCAGGGATACAGGGTCTGGGGAAAAACTGTTTTTT; CDR3aa: CASRDTGSGEKLFF
d_gene: -; abundance: -; v_gene: TRBV18; j_gene: TRBJ2-2; CDR3nt: TGTGCCAGCTCACCGCGACTAGACTACAACACCGGGGAGCTGTTTTTT; CDR3aa: CASSPRLDYNTGELFF
d_gene: -; abundance: -; v_gene: TRBV10-3; j_gene: TRBJ1-2; CDR3nt: TGTGCCATCGGCGGCGACGGATACTATGGCTACACCTTC; CDR3aa: CAIGGDGYYGYTF
d_gene: -; abundance: -; v_gene: TRBV14; j_gene: TRBJ1-6; CDR3nt: TGTGCCAGCAGCCAACACGGGACGATGTCGAGTTCACCCCTCCACTTT; CDR3aa: CASSQHGTMSSSPLHF
d_gene: -; abundance: -; v_gene: TRBV10-3; j_gene: TRBJ2-7; CDR3nt: TGTGCCATTATGGACCGAACCTACGAGCAGTACTTC; CDR3aa: CAIMDRTYEQYF
d_gene: TRBD1; abundance: -; v_gene: TRBV9; j_gene: TRBJ1-6; CDR3nt: TGTGCCAGCACCCAGGGGGGGAGCTCCTATAATTCACCCCTCCACTTT; CDR3aa: CASTQGGSSYNSPLHF
d_gene: -; abundance: -; v_gene: TRBV4-3; j_gene: TRBJ1-4; CDR3nt: TGCGCCAGCAGCCGTGTACAGGGTCCCCTTGCAACTAATGAAAAACTGTTTTTT; CDR3aa: CASSRVQGPLATNEKLFF
d_gene: TRBD2; abundance: -; v_gene: TRBV7-3; j_gene: TRBJ2-1; CDR3nt: TGTGCCAGCAGCTTGGGGCCAACTAGCGGGAATTACAATGAGCAGTTCTTC; CDR3aa: CASSLGPTSGNYNEQFF